This TCR beta chain is from a study of shared clonotypes between healthy human individuals. Profiled with immunoSEQ multiplex PCR; TCRdb holds only in-frame clones, not every one. The table has under 120,000 clones, less than 80% seen once. The V gene's germline CDR1 is SGHRS and CDR2 YFSETQ. This CDR3 is built from 19 residues. J lost 2 bases, V lost 0 bases, and 14 bases had no gene match. Only a few counts were recorded for this clone. This sequence originates from a woman aged 30 to 39 in good health. The sequenced sample was memory CD8+ T cells sorted from blood. The subset: CD45RO+ cells pooled with CCR7-negative TemRA cells. The chain has TRBV5-1 and TRBJ2-1; 7 bases map to TRBD2. The CDR3, as DNA: TGCGCCAGCAGCTTGGTCGGCAGGGTCGGGAGGTGCCCCTACAATGAGCAGTTCTTC. Its protein product is CASSLVGRVGRCPYNEQFF.